The clone carrying this T cell receptor (beta chain) was counted only a few times. Its antigen is unidentified. The data stem from a study of identical twins. General observations from the study: Among monozygotic twins, out-of-frame TCR alpha sharing exceeded what models predicted. The abundant beta clonotypes from cord blood had fewer insertions, and memory repertoires had none of this.

Template switching, a step in the protocol, added a universal primer site, and cDNA carried unique molecular identifiers. TCRdb redid the calling of the 5' RACE reads with MiXCR, one entry per CDR3 protein. Among 1.5 million to 2 million distinct CDR3 sequences, around 29% were seen once, and the ten largest hold 0.25% to 0.3%. The CDR3 is made up of 13 amino acids. The rearrangement links TRBV21-1 to TRBJ1-5. TRBV21-1 counts as a pseudogene. The source of this sequence is a newborn girl in good health. Sequencing used cord blood. This CDR3 is CASSRRTVEPQHF. The CDR3 nucleotides read TGTGCCAGCAGCAGGCGGACGGTAGAGCCCCAGCATTTT.